This T cell receptor (beta chain) was sequenced in a study of T cells after yellow fever vaccination. For TCR, cDNA came from 5'RACE template switching, which added a universal primer site and UMIs. Each CDR3 protein is one row after TCRdb ran MiXCR on the 5' RACE reads. The sample has a few hundred thousand distinct CDR3 sequences; roughly 4% are singletons. The V end lost 4 bases, the J end lost 7 bases, and 23 bases lay between the germline ends. The germline gives CDR1 LGHDT, CDR2 YNNKEL (reference sequence). The CDR3 totals 16 residues. V and J are TRBV3-1 and TRBJ2-7, with D perhaps matching TRBD2 (7 bases). The TCR was taken from a man aged 18 to 30 who received the YFV17D yellow fever vaccine. The sequences come from PBMCs, collected 5 days after the yellow fever booster vaccination. This CDR3 reads CASSRSRGGAQREQYF. CDR3 coding DNA: TGTGCCAGCAGCCGCTCGAGAGGGGGGGCGCAGAGAGAGCAGTACTTC.